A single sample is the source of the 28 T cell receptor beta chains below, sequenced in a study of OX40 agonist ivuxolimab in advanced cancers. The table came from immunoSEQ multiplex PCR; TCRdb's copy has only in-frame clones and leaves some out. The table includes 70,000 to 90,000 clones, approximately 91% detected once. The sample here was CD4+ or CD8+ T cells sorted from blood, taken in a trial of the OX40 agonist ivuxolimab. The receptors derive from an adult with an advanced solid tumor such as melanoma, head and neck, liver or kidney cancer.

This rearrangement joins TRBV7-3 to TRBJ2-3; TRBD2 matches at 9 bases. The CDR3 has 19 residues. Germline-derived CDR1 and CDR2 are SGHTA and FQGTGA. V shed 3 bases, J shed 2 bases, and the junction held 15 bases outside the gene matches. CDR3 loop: CASSLQREEFNALTDTQYF. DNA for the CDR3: TGTGCCAGCAGCTTGCAGCGGGAGGAGTTTAACGCCCTCACAGATACGCAGTATTTT.

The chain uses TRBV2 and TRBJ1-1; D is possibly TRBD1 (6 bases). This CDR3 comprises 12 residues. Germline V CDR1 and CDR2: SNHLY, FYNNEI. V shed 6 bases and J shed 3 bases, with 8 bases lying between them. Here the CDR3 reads CASSGQHTEAFF. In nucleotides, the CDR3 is TGTGCCAGCAGCGGACAGCACACTGAAGCTTTCTTT.

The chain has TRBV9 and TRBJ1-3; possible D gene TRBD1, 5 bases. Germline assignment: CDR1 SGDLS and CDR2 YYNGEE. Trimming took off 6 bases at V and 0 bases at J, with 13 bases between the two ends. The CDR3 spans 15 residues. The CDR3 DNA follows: TGTGCCAGCAAACAGGATCCTAACTCTGGAAACACCATATATTTT. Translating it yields CASKQDPNSGNTIYF.

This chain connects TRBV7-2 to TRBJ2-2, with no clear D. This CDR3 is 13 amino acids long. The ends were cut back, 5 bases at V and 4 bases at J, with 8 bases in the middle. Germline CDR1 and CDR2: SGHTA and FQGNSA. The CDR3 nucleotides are TGTGCCAGCAGCCCCAGACGCACCGGGGAGCTGTTTTTT. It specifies CASSPRRTGELFF.

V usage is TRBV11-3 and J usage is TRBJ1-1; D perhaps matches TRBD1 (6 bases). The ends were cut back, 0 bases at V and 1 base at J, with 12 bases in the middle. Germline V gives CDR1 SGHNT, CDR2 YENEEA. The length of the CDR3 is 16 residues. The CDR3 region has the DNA TGTGCCAGCAGCTTAGAATATGGGGGGGCGAACACTGAAGCTTTCTTT. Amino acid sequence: CASSLEYGGANTEAFF.

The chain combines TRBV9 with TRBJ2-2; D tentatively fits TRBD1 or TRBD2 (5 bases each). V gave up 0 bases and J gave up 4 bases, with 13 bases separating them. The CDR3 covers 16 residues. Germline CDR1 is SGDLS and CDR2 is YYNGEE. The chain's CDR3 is CASSVESRGATGELFF. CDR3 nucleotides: TGTGCCAGCAGCGTAGAGTCTAGAGGGGCCACCGGGGAGCTGTTTTTT.

CDR3 amino acids: CASSMGDRGIGGNQPQHF. In DNA, the CDR3 is TGCGCCAGCAGCATGGGAGACAGGGGGATAGGAGGCAATCAGCCCCAGCATTTT. The chain links TRBV4-1 to TRBJ1-5, with 9 positions matching TRBD1. The germline V gene has CDR1 MGHRA and CDR2 YSYEKL. The V and J ends lost 5 bases and 2 bases, in that order; junction bases with no gene match: 13. CDR3 length: 18 amino acids.

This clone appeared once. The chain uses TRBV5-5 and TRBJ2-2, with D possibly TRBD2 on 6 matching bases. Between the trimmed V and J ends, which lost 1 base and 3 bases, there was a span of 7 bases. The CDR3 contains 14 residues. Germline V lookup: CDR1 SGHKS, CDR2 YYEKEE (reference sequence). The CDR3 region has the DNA TGTGCCAGCAGCTTGTGGAGGGACACCGGGGAGCTGTTTTTT. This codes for CASSLWRDTGELFF.

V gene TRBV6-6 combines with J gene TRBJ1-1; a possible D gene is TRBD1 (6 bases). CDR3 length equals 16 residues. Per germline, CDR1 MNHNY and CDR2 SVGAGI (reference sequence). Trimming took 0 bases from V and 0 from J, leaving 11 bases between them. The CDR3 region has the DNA TGTGCCAGCAGTTACTCTGGGGGGCCCTTGAACACTGAAGCTTTCTTT. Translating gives CASSYSGGPLNTEAFF.

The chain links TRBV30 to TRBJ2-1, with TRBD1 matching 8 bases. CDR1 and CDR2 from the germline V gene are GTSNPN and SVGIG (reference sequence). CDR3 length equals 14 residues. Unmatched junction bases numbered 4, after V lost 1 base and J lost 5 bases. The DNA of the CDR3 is TGTGCCTGGAGTGGGGGACAGGCTAACAATGAGCAGTTCTTC. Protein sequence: CAWSGGQANNEQFF.

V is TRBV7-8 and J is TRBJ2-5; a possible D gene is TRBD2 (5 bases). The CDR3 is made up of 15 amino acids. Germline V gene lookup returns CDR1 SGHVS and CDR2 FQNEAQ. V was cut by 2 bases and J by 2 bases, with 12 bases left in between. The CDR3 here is CASSLYPSPQETQYF. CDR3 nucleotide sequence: TGTGCCAGCAGCTTATACCCTAGCCCTCAAGAGACCCAGTACTTC.

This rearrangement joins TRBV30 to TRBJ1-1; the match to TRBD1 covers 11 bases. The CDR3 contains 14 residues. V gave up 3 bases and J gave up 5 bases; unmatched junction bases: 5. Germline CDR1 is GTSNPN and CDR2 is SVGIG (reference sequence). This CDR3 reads CAWRGQGVNTEAFF. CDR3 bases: TGTGCCTGGAGGGGACAGGGGGTAAATACTGAAGCTTTCTTT. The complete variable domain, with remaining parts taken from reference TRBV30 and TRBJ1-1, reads SQTIHQWPATLVQPVGSPLSLECTVEGTSNPNLYWYRQAAGRGLQLLFYSVGIGQISSEVPQNLSASRPQDRQFILSSKKLLLSDSGFYLCAWRGQGVNTEAFFGQGTRLTVV.

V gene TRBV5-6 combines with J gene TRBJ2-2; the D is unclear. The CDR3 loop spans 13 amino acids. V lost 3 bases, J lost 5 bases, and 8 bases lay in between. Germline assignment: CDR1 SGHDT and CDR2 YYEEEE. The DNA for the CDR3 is TGTGCCAGCAGCTCCGGTGGGACCGGGGAGCTGTTTTTT. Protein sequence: CASSSGGTGELFF.

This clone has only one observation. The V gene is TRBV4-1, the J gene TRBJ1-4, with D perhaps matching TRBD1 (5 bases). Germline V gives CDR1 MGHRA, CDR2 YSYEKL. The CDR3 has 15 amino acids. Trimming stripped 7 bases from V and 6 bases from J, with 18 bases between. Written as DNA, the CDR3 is TGCGCCAGCACGAAGGACTTGGGGGTTTATGAAAAACTGTTTTTT. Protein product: CASTKDLGVYEKLFF.

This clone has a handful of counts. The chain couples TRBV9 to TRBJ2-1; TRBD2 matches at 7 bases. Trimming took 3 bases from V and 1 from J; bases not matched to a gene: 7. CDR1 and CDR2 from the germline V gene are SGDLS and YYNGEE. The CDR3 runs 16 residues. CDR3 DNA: TGTGCCAGCAGCGCTAAGACTAGCAGGTCCTACAATGAGCAGTTCTTC. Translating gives CASSAKTSRSYNEQFF. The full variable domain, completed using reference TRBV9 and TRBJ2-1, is DSGVTQTPKHLITATGQRVTLRCSPRSGDLSVYWYQQSLDQGLQFLIQYYNGEERAKGNILERFSAQQFPDLHSELNLSSLELGDSALYFCASSAKTSRSYNEQFFGPGTRLTVL.

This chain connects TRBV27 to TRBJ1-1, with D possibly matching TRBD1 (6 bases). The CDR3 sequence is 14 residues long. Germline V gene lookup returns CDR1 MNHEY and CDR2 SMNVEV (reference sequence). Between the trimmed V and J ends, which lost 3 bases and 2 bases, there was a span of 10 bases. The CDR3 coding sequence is TGTGCCAGCAGTTTCGCGGGGGCTAACACTGAAGCTTTCTTT. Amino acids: CASSFAGANTEAFF.

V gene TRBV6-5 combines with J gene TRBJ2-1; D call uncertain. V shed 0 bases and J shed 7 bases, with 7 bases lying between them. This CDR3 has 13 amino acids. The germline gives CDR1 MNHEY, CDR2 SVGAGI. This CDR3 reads CASSYSYGNEQFF. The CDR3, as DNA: TGTGCCAGCAGTTACTCATATGGGAATGAGCAGTTCTTC.

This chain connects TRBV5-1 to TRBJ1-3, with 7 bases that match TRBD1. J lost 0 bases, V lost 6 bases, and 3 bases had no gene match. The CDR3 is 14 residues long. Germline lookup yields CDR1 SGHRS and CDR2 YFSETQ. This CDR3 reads CASTWDSSGNTIYF. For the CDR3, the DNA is TGCGCCAGCACCTGGGACAGCTCTGGAAACACCATATATTTT.

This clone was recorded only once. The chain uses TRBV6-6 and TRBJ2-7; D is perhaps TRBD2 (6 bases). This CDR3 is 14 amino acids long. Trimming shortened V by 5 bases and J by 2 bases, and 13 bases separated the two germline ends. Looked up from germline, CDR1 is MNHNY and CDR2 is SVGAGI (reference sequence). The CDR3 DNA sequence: TGTGCCAGCAGTCCCCTTGCGGGGACCTACGAGCAGTACTTC. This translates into CASSPLAGTYEQYF.

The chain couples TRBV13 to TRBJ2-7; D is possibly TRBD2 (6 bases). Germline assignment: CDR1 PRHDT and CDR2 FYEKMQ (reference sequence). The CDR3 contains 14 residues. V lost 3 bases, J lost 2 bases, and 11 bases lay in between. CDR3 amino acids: CASSFRLVTYEQYF. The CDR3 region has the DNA TGTGCCAGCAGCTTCAGACTAGTTACCTACGAGCAGTACTTC.

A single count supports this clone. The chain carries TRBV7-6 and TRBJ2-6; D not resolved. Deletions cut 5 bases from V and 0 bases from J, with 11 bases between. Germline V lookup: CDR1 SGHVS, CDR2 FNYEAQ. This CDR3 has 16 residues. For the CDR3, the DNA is TGTGCCAGCAGCGATAGGATCAACTCTGGGGCCAACGTCCTGACTTTC. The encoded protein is CASSDRINSGANVLTF.

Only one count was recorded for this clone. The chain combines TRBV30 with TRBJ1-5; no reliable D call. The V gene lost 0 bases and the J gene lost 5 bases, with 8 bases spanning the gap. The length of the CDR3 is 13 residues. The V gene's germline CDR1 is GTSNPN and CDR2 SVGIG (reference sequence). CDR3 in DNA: TGTGCCTGGAGTGTTAACGGAGATCAGCCCCAGCATTTT. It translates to CAWSVNGDQPQHF.

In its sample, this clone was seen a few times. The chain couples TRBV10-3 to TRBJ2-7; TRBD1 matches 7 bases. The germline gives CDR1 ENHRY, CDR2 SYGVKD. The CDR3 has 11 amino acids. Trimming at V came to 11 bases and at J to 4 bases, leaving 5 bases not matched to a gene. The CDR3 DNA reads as TGTGCCTCTGGGACAGAGTACGAGCAGTACTTC. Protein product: CASGTEYEQYF.

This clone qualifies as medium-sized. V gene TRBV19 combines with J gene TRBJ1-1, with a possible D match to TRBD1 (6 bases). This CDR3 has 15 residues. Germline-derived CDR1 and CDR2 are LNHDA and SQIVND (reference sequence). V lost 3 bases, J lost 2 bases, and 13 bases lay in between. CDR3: CASSIVNRDNTEAFF. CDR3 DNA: TGTGCCAGTAGTATTGTGAACAGGGATAACACTGAAGCTTTCTTT.

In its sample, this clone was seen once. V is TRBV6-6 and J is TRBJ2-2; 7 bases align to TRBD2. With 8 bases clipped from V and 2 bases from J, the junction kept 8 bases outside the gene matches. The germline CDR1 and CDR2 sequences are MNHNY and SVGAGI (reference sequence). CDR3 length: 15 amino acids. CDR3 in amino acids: CASCESGENTGELFF. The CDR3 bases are TGTGCCAGCTGTGAGAGCGGGGAAAACACCGGGGAGCTGTTTTTT.

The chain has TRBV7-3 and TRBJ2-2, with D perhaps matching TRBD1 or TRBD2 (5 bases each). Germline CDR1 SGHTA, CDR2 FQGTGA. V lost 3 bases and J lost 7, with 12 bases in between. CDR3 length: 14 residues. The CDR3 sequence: CASSLSGTGGELFF. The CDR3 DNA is TGTGCCAGCAGCTTGTCCGGGACCGGCGGGGAGCTGTTTTTT.

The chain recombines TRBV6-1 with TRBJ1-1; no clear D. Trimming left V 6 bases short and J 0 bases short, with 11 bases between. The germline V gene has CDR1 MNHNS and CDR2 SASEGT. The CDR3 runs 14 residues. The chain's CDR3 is CASSPDVMNTEAFF. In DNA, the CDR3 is TGTGCCAGCAGCCCGGACGTCATGAACACTGAAGCTTTCTTT.

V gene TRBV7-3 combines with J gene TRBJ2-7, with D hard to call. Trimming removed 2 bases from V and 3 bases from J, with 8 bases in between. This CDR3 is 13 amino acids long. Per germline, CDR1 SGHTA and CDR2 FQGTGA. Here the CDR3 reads CASSLDGNYEQYF. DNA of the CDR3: TGTGCCAGCAGCTTAGACGGCAACTACGAGCAGTACTTC.